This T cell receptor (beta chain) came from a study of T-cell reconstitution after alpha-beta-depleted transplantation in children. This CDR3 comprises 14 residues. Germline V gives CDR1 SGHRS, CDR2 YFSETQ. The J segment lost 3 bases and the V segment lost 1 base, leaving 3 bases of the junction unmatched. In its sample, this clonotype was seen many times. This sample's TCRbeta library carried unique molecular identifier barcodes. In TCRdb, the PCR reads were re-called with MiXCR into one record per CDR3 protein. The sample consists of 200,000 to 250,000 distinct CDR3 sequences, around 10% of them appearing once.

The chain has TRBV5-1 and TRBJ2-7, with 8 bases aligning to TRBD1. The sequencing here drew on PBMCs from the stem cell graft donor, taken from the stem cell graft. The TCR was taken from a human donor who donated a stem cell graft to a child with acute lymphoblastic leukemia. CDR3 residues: CASSLSQGGYEQYF. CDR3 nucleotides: TGCGCCAGCAGCTTGTCACAGGGGGGCTACGAGCAGTACTTC.